This T cell receptor beta chain was sequenced during a study of T cell repertoires in cytomegalovirus infection. Turning to the study itself: CMV infection together with matching HLA type was indicated by public TCR beta signatures. Notes on the study in general: Across the ex vivo response, the dominant clonotypes were HLA-C-restricted CMV-specific TCR beta clonotypes. Identification of carriers of CMV plus the relevant HLA was achieved through cumulative public TCR beta family frequency.

Each CDR3 protein gets one entry after TCRdb re-called the reads with MiXCR. Seen here are approximately 590,000 distinct CDR3 sequences, almost 40% observed once, and the top ten hold around 48%. This CDR3 has 18 amino acids. CDR1 and CDR2 (germline): MNHEY, SVGEGT. With 6 bases clipped from V and 0 bases from J, the junction kept 9 bases outside the gene matches. Regarding this clonotype: Its antigen is currently unknown.

The chain joins TRBV6-2 or TRBV6-3 to TRBJ2-3, with 13 positions matching TRBD2. Here the sequenced sample was cultured PBMCs, taken from culture after CMV antigen stimulation. The clonotype was recovered from a human donor in good health (CMV status not recorded). Some clones in this sample may be carry-over from other donors' samples. In nucleotides, the CDR3 is TGTGCCAGCAGCCGGACTAGCGGGAGAAGCATCAGCACAGATACGCAGTATTTT. Translated: CASSRTSGRSISTDTQYF.